The next 32 T cell receptor beta chains were all read from a single sample in a study of CD8+ T cells in alopecia areata (dated by TCRdb to between 2018 and 2020). Sample treatment or condition, as interpreted from the label and publication: oral pan-JAK inhibitor, 5-10 mg twice daily. Library prep was done by the immunoSEQ multiplex PCR assay. RNA was extracted from all samples and reverse transcribed into cDNA, which served as template for TCR sequencing. Drawn from immuneACCESS, this table holds only the in-frame rearrangements with V and J called that TCRdb kept. Clones are partly lost; checked studies trace under half to an unresolved V gene and leave the rest unexplained. The sample data list approximately 100,000 clones, and 55% to 70% of these were observed just once. The top ten clones comprise 16% of the sample. The sample here was CD8+ T cells sorted from blood, taken at week 56, from a patient treated with tofacitinib. The source of these receptors is a human donor with alopecia areata.

The chain uses TRBV27 and TRBJ2-7; either TRBD1 or TRBD2 may supply D (5 bases each). The germline V gene has CDR1 MNHEY and CDR2 SMNVEV (reference sequence). This CDR3 contains 12 residues. V was trimmed by 2 bases and J by 5 bases, leaving 7 bases between them. In DNA form, the CDR3 reads TGTGCCAGCAGTTTAGGGGGAAACGAGCAGTACTTC. It encodes CASSLGGNEQYF.

Of note for this clone: Within the sample, other DNA sequences also encode this same CDR3. The V and J genes are TRBV27 and TRBJ1-2; D is ambiguous. The germline CDR1 and CDR2 sequences are MNHEY and SMNVEV (reference sequence). This CDR3 has 13 amino acids. V gave up 5 bases and J gave up 0 bases, with 7 bases separating them. The CDR3 DNA sequence: TGTGCCAGCAGTCCGAGAGCTAACTATGGCTACACCTTC. Amino acids: CASSPRANYGYTF.

The rearrangement links TRBV14 to TRBJ2-3; D unclear. CDR1 and CDR2 (germline): SGHDN, FVKESK. The V and J ends lost 3 bases and 4 bases respectively, with 2 bases between them. The CDR3 consists of 11 residues. The CDR3: CASSHADTQYF. In DNA, the CDR3 is TGTGCCAGCAGCCACGCAGATACGCAGTATTTT.

V is TRBV5-6 and J is TRBJ2-2; TRBD1 is a possible D gene (6 bases). V was clipped by 4 bases and J by 5 bases, with 9 bases between them. From germline, CDR1 is SGHDT and CDR2 YYEEEE. This CDR3 has 13 amino acids. CDR3 amino acids: CASSQGWTGELFF. The CDR3 nucleotides are TGTGCCAGCAGCCAGGGGTGGACCGGGGAGCTGTTTTTT.

This clone has a handful of counts. The CDR3 protein is CASSLGRDEQYF. The CDR3 region has the DNA TGTGCCAGCAGCTTGGGACGGGACGAGCAGTACTTC. This rearrangement joins TRBV7-9 to TRBJ2-7, with D perhaps being TRBD1 or TRBD2 (5 bases each). V was pared by 3 bases and J by 5 bases, with 8 bases between. The length of the CDR3 is 12 residues. Germline loops: CDR1 SEHNR, CDR2 FQNEAQ (reference sequence).

This clone was detected only a few times. The genes are TRBV5-1 and TRBJ2-7; 7 bases line up with TRBD1. Germline V gene sequence: CDR1 SGHRS, CDR2 YFSETQ. After removal of 4 bases from V and 4 bases from J, the junction contained 8 bases not matched to a gene. The CDR3 runs 14 residues. CDR3 DNA: TGCGCCAGCAGCCACCGGGACAGTATGTACGAGCAGTACTTC. Translating gives CASSHRDSMYEQYF.

This rearrangement joins TRBV4-1 to TRBJ1-1, with D unclear. The CDR3 spans 12 residues. Germline-derived CDR1 and CDR2 are MGHRA and YSYEKL. Trimming shortened V by 1 base and J by 1 base, and 1 base separated the two germline ends. The CDR3 here is CASSQGNTEAFF. CDR3 sequence (DNA): TGCGCCAGCAGCCAAGGGAACACTGAAGCTTTCTTT.

The chain is built from TRBV4-1 and TRBJ1-1; 8 bases agree with TRBD1. The CDR3 length is 16 residues. Unmatched junction bases numbered 10, after V lost 4 bases and J lost 3 bases. Germline V gives CDR1 MGHRA, CDR2 YSYEKL. The CDR3 DNA follows: TGCGCCAGCAGCCCACTTTGGGGCAGGGGGCACACTGAAGCTTTCTTT. Encoded protein: CASSPLWGRGHTEAFF.

The chain uses TRBV21-1 and TRBJ2-6; the table's D call, TRBD1, has no DNA check behind it. TRBV21-1 is a documented pseudogene. This CDR3 has 20 amino acids. CDR3 sequence reads: CASSNEILPKRGSGANVLTF. The DNA for the CDR3 is TGTGCCAGCAGCAATGAAATTTTGCCCAAAAGGGGATCTGGGGCCAACGTCCTGACTTTC.

This clone appeared once. The V gene is TRBV28, the J gene TRBJ2-2, with 10 bases fitting TRBD2. V shed 4 bases and J 2 bases; nucleotides not matched to a gene: 7. This CDR3 has 17 residues. Germline V gene data show CDR1 as MDHEN and CDR2 as SYDVKM. CDR3: CASSWTLAGVNTGELFF. The CDR3 DNA reads as TGTGCCAGCAGTTGGACGCTAGCGGGGGTAAACACCGGGGAGCTGTTTTTT.

This clone turned up a few times. CDR3 DNA sequence: TGTGCCAGCAGCCCCCGACCCGGGGGAGGGTATGGCTACACCTTC. Protein: CASSPRPGGGYGYTF. The V and J genes are TRBV7-2 and TRBJ1-2; tentatively, D is TRBD1 (5 bases). From germline, CDR1 is SGHTA and CDR2 FQGNSA. The germline V and J ends were trimmed by 5 bases and 5 bases, with 18 bases remaining between them. The CDR3 covers 15 residues.

The sample holds a few counts of this clone. The V and J genes are TRBV12-5 and TRBJ1-5; D ambiguous. V lost 3 bases and J lost 9, with 6 bases in between. CDR1 is LGHNT and CDR2 is FRNRAP in the germline V gene. CDR3 length equals 11 residues. CDR3 bases: TGTGCTAGTGGTTTCGCCGGGCCCCAGCATTTT. Translated: CASGFAGPQHF.

This clone has just a few counts. The CDR3 protein is CASAYRETTEAFF. CDR3 bases: TGTGCCAGCGCATACAGGGAAACCACTGAAGCTTTCTTT. The V and J genes are TRBV11-3 and TRBJ1-1, with D possibly TRBD1 on 6 matching bases. V was cut by 8 bases and J by 4 bases, with 14 bases left in between. Germline V CDR1 and CDR2: SGHNT, YENEEA. CDR3 size: 13 residues.

The chain carries TRBV5-1 and TRBJ2-2; D unresolved. The CDR3 contains 12 residues. The V end was cut by 6 bases, the J end by 0 bases, with 3 bases between. Germline assignment: CDR1 SGHRS and CDR2 YFSETQ. The CDR3, as DNA: TGCGCCAGCACCCCGAACACCGGGGAGCTGTTTTTT. This codes for CASTPNTGELFF.

This rearrangement joins TRBV27 to TRBJ2-5; no firm D call. The CDR3 is 13 residues long. The germline V gene has CDR1 MNHEY and CDR2 SMNVEV (reference sequence). Trimming cost V 4 bases and J 4 bases, with 10 bases left between them. CDR3 sequence (DNA): TGTGCCAGCAGTTCCATCCCAGGAGAGACCCAGTACTTC. It is translated as CASSSIPGETQYF.

This clone has only a few counts. The V call is TRBV13, the J call TRBJ1-1, with D perhaps matching TRBD1 (6 bases). V gave up 4 bases and J gave up 5 bases, with 11 bases separating them. Germline V CDR1 and CDR2: PRHDT, FYEKMQ (reference sequence). The CDR3 totals 13 residues. The CDR3 loop is CASSSGGGTEAFF. The CDR3 nucleotides are TGTGCCAGCAGCTCCGGAGGGGGGACTGAAGCTTTCTTT.

The rearrangement joins TRBV7-2 to TRBJ2-5, with D possibly TRBD2 on 5 matching bases. The end of the DNA aligns better with TRBJ2-7, so the J call may be wrong. Germline V gene sequence: CDR1 SGHTA, CDR2 FQGNSA. The CDR3 contains 15 residues. The CDR3 DNA reads TGTGCCAGCAGCTTAGGGAGCGGTAGAGGATACGAGCAGTACTTC. This translates into CASSLGSGRGYEQYF.

V usage is TRBV7-8 and J usage is TRBJ2-7; D remains ambiguous. The germline CDR1 and CDR2 sequences are SGHVS and FQNEAQ. Trimming stripped 0 bases from V and 4 bases from J, with 7 bases between. The CDR3 spans 13 residues. The CDR3 DNA sequence: TGTGCCAGCAGCTTAGCGCGCGATTACGAGCAGTACTTC. Protein sequence: CASSLARDYEQYF.

The chain recombines TRBV30 with TRBJ2-2; unclear D gene. Trimming took 5 bases from V and 3 from J, leaving 7 bases between them. This CDR3 has 12 residues. Germline V CDR1 and CDR2: GTSNPN, SVGIG (reference sequence). Here the CDR3 reads CAWGPYTGELFF. The DNA for the CDR3 is TGTGCCTGGGGTCCCTACACCGGGGAGCTGTTTTTT.

The J gene is TRBJ2-2, the V gene TRBV7-2; perhaps D is TRBD1 or TRBD2 (6 bases each). The V gene's germline CDR1 is SGHTA and CDR2 FQGNSA. V was shortened by 3 bases and J by 6 bases, with 20 bases between the two germline ends. The CDR3 runs to 17 residues. In nucleotides, the CDR3 is TGTGCCAGCAGCTTGCCTTGGGGGGCAAGTTATGCCGGGGAGCTGTTTTTT. Translating gives CASSLPWGASYAGELFF. The entire variable domain, with the rest obtained from reference TRBV7-2 and TRBJ2-2, is as follows: GAGVSQSPSNKVTEKGKDVELRCDPISGHTALYWYRQSLGQGLEFLIYFQGNSAPDKSGLPSDRFSAERTGGSVSTLTIQRTQQEDSAVYLCASSLPWGASYAGELFFGEGSRLTVL.

The chain combines TRBV4-2 with TRBJ2-7; 9 nucleotides agree with TRBD1. CDR1 LGHNA and CDR2 YNFKEQ come from the germline V gene. The CDR3 is 15 amino acids. The junction had 7 bases not matched to a gene; V was cut back by 4 bases and J by 3 bases. The CDR3 region is CASSPPGQGSYEQYF. The CDR3 DNA sequence: TGTGCCAGCAGCCCCCCGGGACAGGGTAGCTACGAGCAGTACTTC.

The rearrangement joins TRBV7-9 to TRBJ1-1; possible D gene TRBD1, 5 bases. This CDR3 region has 14 residues. Trimming cost V 3 bases and J 10 bases, with 18 bases left between them. The germline V gene encodes CDR1 SEHNR and CDR2 FQNEAQ (reference sequence). CDR3 amino acids: CASSLGEGRGRAFF. The CDR3 DNA is TGTGCCAGCAGCTTGGGGGAGGGGCGAGGGAGAGCTTTCTTT.

The rearrangement joins TRBV27 to TRBJ1-1; D possibly corresponds to TRBD1 (6 bases). V lost 3 bases and J lost 0, with 11 bases in between. The CDR3 runs 15 residues. Germline V CDR1 and CDR2: MNHEY, SMNVEV (reference sequence). CDR3 sequence: CASSFTGILNTEAFF. The CDR3 DNA sequence: TGTGCCAGCAGTTTTACAGGGATCCTGAACACTGAAGCTTTCTTT.

This clone was seen a handful of times. The chain carries TRBV29-1 and TRBJ2-3; 8 bases are a match to TRBD1. Trimming removed 6 bases from V and 2 bases from J; junction bases left unmatched: 7. The germline CDR1 and CDR2 sequences are SQVTM and ANQGSEA. The CDR3 is 14 residues long. The CDR3 nucleotides are TGCAGCGTGCAAGGACAGGGAGACACAGATACGCAGTATTTT. This gives the protein CSVQGQGDTDTQYF.

This chain links TRBV30 with TRBJ1-1; D gene unclear. This CDR3 has 13 residues. Looked up from germline, CDR1 is GTSNPN and CDR2 is SVGIG (reference sequence). V lost 7 bases and J lost 8, with 20 bases in between. CDR3 sequence reads: CALRTLQPPEAFF. CDR3 in DNA: TGTGCCTTAAGGACCCTTCAACCCCCAGAAGCTTTCTTT.

This clone was recorded many times. The sample holds other DNA sequences that translate to the same CDR3. As DNA, the CDR3 is TGTGCCAGCAGCCAAGGCCGACACACAGATACGCAGTATTTT. As protein: CASSQGRHTDTQYF. This chain joins TRBV14 and TRBJ2-3; unclear D gene. Germline CDR1 reads SGHDN; CDR2 reads FVKESK. This CDR3 has 14 residues. Deletions cut 1 base from V and 2 bases from J, with 7 bases between.

V and J are TRBV6-5 and TRBJ1-6, with D maybe TRBD1 (5 bases). Looked up from germline, CDR1 is MNHEY and CDR2 is SVGAGI. Trimming removed 5 bases from V and 9 bases from J, with 11 bases in between. This CDR3 spans 13 amino acids. CDR3 protein: CASSLEGSSPLHF. CDR3 DNA sequence: TGTGCCAGCAGTCTCGAGGGGAGTTCACCCCTCCACTTT.

This clone has just one count. The chain has TRBV29-1 and TRBJ1-4; 9 bases fit TRBD1. J was trimmed by 8 bases and V by 5 bases; bases with no gene match: 6. Germline loops: CDR1 SQVTM, CDR2 ANQGSEA. The CDR3 contains 13 residues. The DNA for the CDR3 is TGCAGCGTTTCCGGGACAGGGATCGAAAAACTGTTTTTT. Translating gives CSVSGTGIEKLFF.

V usage is TRBV27 and J usage is TRBJ2-7; 7 nucleotides align to TRBD1. This CDR3 is 15 amino acids long. The ends lost 6 bases at V and 2 bases at J; junction bases unmatched: 10. Germline assignment: CDR1 MNHEY and CDR2 SMNVEV (reference sequence). The DNA for the CDR3 is TGTGCCAGCAGCGATAACAGGGGTCCTACCTACGAGCAGTACTTC. It translates to CASSDNRGPTYEQYF.

This clone was counted only a few times. The gene calls are TRBV10-3 and TRBJ2-7; D may correspond to TRBD1 or TRBD2 (5 bases each). The CDR3 has 16 amino acids. V was pared by 3 bases and J by 2 bases, with 17 bases between. The germline V gene has CDR1 ENHRY and CDR2 SYGVKD. This CDR3 is CAISDRLEGPTYEQYF. In nucleotides, the CDR3 is TGTGCCATCAGTGATCGACTTGAGGGGCCGACCTACGAGCAGTACTTC.

This clone was seen a handful of times. This chain links TRBV5-1 with TRBJ2-1; D remains unclear. This CDR3 has 15 amino acids. CDR1 and CDR2 from the germline V gene are SGHRS and YFSETQ. V dropped 5 bases and J dropped 0 bases, with 12 bases sitting between them. In DNA, the CDR3 is TGCGCCAGCAGTTCGGACCCCGGCTCCTACAATGAGCAGTTCTTC. Amino acid sequence: CASSSDPGSYNEQFF.

In its sample, this clone was seen a few times. The V gene is TRBV13, the J gene TRBJ2-7; 8 bases are shared with TRBD2. Germline V CDR1 and CDR2: PRHDT, FYEKMQ (reference sequence). The CDR3 extends over 15 amino acids. Trimming cost V 5 bases and J 1 base; bases outside gene matches: 7. The CDR3 loop reads CASSLGTSRSYEQYF. The CDR3 nucleotides are TGTGCCAGCAGCCTCGGGACTAGTCGGTCCTACGAGCAGTACTTC.